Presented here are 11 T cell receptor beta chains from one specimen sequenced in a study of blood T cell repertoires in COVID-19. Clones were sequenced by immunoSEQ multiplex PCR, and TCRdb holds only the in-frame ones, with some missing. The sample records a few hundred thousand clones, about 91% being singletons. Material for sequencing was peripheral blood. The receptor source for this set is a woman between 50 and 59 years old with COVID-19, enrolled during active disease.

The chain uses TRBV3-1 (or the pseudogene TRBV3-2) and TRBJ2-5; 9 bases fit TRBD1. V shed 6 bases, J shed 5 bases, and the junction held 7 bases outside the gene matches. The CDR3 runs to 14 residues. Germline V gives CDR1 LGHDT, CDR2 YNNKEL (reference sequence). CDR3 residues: CASRRNRGLETQYF. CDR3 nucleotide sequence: TGTGCCAGCAGACGAAACAGGGGGCTTGAGACCCAGTACTTC.

The CDR3 reads CASSILLAGAGELFF. DNA for the CDR3: TGTGCCAGCAGTATTCTCCTAGCGGGGGCCGGGGAGCTGTTTTTT. The rearrangement links TRBV2 to TRBJ2-2, with 10 bases matching TRBD2. Per germline, CDR1 SNHLY and CDR2 FYNNEI. This CDR3 has 15 amino acids. J was trimmed by 6 bases and V by 5 bases; bases with no gene match: 6.

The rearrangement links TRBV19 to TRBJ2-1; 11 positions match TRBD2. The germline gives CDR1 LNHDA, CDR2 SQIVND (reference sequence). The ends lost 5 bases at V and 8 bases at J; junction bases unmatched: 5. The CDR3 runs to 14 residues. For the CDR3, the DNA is TGTGCCAGTAGTGGTAGCGGGGGGGGATATGAGCAGTTCTTC. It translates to CASSGSGGGYEQFF.

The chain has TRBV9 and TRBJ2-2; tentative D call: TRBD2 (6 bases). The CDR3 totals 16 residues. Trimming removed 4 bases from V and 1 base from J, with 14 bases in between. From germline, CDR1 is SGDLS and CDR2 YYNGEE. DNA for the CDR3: TGTGCCAGCAGCACACCGGGACTTCAGAACACCGGGGAGCTGTTTTTT. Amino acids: CASSTPGLQNTGELFF. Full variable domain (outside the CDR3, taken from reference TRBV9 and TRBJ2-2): DSGVTQTPKHLITATGQRVTLRCSPRSGDLSVYWYQQSLDQGLQFLIQYYNGEERAKGNILERFSAQQFPDLHSELNLSSLELGDSALYFCASSTPGLQNTGELFFGEGSRLTVL.

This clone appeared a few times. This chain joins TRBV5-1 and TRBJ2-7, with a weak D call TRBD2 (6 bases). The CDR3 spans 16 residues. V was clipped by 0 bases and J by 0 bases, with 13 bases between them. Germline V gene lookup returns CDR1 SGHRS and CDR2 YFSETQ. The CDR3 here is CASSLAGGASSYEQYF. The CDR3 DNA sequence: TGCGCCAGCAGCTTGGCCGGCGGGGCAAGCTCCTACGAGCAGTACTTC.

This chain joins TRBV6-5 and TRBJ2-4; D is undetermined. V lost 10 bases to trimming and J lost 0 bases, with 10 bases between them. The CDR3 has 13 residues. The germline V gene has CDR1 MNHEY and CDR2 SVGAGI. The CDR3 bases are TGTGCCACCACAGAGAGAGCCAAAAACATTCAGTACTTC. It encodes CATTERAKNIQYF.

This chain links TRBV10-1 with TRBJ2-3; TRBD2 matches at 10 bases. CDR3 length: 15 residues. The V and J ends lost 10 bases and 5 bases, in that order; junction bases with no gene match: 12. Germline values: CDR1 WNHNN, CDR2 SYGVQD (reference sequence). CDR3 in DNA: TGCGCCACCTCGGAACTAGCGGGGATGGGAGATACGCAGTATTTT. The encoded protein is CATSELAGMGDTQYF.

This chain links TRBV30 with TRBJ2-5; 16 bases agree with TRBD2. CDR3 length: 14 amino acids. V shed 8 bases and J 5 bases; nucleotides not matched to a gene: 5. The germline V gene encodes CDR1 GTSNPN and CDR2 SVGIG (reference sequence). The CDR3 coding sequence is TGTGCCGGGACTAGCGGGGGGGCATGGGAGACCCAGTACTTC. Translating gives CAGTSGGAWETQYF.

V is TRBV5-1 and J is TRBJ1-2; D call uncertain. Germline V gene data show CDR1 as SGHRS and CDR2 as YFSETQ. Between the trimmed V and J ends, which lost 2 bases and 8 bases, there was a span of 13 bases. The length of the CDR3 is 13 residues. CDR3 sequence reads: CASSLARPEGYTF. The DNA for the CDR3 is TGCGCCAGCAGCTTAGCCCGCCCTGAGGGCTACACCTTC. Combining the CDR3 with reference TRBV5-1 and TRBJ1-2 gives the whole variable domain KAGVTQTPRYLIKTRGQQVTLSCSPISGHRSVSWYQQTPGQGLQFLFEYFSETQRNKGNFPGRFSGRQFSNSRSEMNVSTLELGDSALYLCASSLARPEGYTFGSGTRLTVV.

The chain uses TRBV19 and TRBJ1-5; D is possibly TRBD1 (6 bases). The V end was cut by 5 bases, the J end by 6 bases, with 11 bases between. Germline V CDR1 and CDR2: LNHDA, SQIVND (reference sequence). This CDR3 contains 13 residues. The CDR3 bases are TGTGCCAGTAGTTGGGGGGGCAGTCAGCCCCAGCATTTT. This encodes CASSWGGSQPQHF. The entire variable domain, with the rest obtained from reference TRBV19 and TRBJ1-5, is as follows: DGGITQSPKYLFRKEGQNVTLSCEQNLNHDAMYWYRQDPGQGLRLIYYSQIVNDFQKGDIAEGYSVSREKKESFPLTVTSAQKNPTAFYLCASSWGGSQPQHFGDGTRLSIL.

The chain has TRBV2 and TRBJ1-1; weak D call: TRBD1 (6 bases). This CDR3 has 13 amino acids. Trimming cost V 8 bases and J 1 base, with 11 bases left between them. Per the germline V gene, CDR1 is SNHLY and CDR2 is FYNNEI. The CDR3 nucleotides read TGTGCCAGCCCAGGGGCTGGGAACACTGAAGCTTTCTTT. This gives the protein CASPGAGNTEAFF.